These 22 T cell receptor beta chains were all obtained from the same sample, sequenced in a study of blood T cell repertoires in COVID-19. Libraries were prepared by immunoSEQ multiplex PCR; TCRdb keeps only in-frame clonotypes and omits some of them. The repertoire consists of roughly 400,000 clones, with roughly 90% occurring once and the leading ten covering 1.5% to 2%. Material for sequencing was PBMCs or T cells enriched from blood (not recorded which). These receptors all stem from a young woman who had recovered from COVID-19.

In its sample, this clone was seen a few times. The gene calls are TRBV5-6 and TRBJ1-2, with TRBD1 matching over 9 bases. This CDR3 has 13 residues. V lost 4 bases and J lost 5; bases outside the gene matches: 3. Germline assignment: CDR1 SGHDT and CDR2 YYEEEE. CDR3 bases: TGTGCCAGCAGCATACAGGGGGCGTATGGCTACACCTTC. Residues: CASSIQGAYGYTF.

The V call is TRBV18, the J call TRBJ1-1, with D perhaps TRBD1 (6 bases). V was trimmed by 3 bases and J by 1 base, leaving 15 bases between them. Germline V gene sequence: CDR1 KGHSH, CDR2 LQKENI. The CDR3 is 16 amino acids. CDR3 in DNA: TGTGCCAGCTCACCTCTCCGAGAAGGGGGGAACACTGAAGCTTTCTTT. Amino acid sequence: CASSPLREGGNTEAFF.

The chain couples TRBV6-5 to TRBJ1-6; a weak D match, TRBD1 (6 bases). The CDR3 has 15 amino acids. The V and J ends lost 7 bases and 4 bases respectively, with 14 bases between them. Germline-derived CDR1 and CDR2 are MNHEY and SVGAGI. The CDR3 nucleotides are TGTGCCAGCACCAGGACAGATTTTTATAATTCACCCCTCCACTTT. Its translation: CASTRTDFYNSPLHF.

The sample holds a few counts of this clone. The chain joins TRBV10-1 to TRBJ2-2; possibly TRBD2 for D (6 bases). Trimming cost V 0 bases and J 5 bases, with 10 bases left between them. Germline CDR1 is WNHNN and CDR2 is SYGVQD (reference sequence). The CDR3 extends over 15 amino acids. The CDR3 here is CASSESTSGTGELFF. CDR3 nucleotide sequence: TGCGCCAGCAGTGAGTCGACTAGTGGGACCGGGGAGCTGTTTTTT.

The genes are TRBV6-4 and TRBJ1-3, with 8 bases fitting TRBD1. The CDR3 runs to 17 residues. After removal of 6 bases from V and 0 bases from J, the junction contained 10 bases not matched to a gene. Germline lookup yields CDR1 MRHNA and CDR2 SNTAGT. The CDR3 sequence: CASRPTQGAGSGNTIYF. CDR3 DNA: TGTGCCAGCAGGCCTACTCAGGGGGCTGGCTCTGGAAACACCATATATTTT.

The chain carries TRBV10-3 and TRBJ2-2, with a possible D match to TRBD2 (5 bases). Germline CDR1 is ENHRY and CDR2 is SYGVKD. The CDR3 contains 14 residues. Trimming removed 6 bases at V and 4 bases at J, with 12 bases between. The CDR3 reads CAIRTLDPTGELFF. CDR3 sequence (DNA): TGTGCCATCAGGACACTAGATCCCACCGGGGAGCTGTTTTTT.

This chain joins TRBV28 and TRBJ1-2; D is ambiguous. The CDR3 is 12 amino acids. Trimming removed 4 bases from V and 6 bases from J, with 9 bases in between. The germline V gene encodes CDR1 MDHEN and CDR2 SYDVKM. The CDR3 here is CASSSTFNGYTF. CDR3 DNA: TGTGCCAGCAGTTCGACTTTTAATGGCTACACCTTC.

V gene TRBV10-3 combines with J gene TRBJ1-5, with D unresolved. Germline CDR1 and CDR2: ENHRY and SYGVKD. Deletions cut 2 bases from V and 6 bases from J, with 8 bases between. The CDR3 length is 13 residues. The CDR3 loop is CAISEATGQPQHF. The CDR3 coding sequence is TGTGCCATCAGTGAGGCAACGGGTCAGCCCCAGCATTTT.

A few counts support this clone. The chain is built from TRBV12-3 or TRBV12-4 and TRBJ2-1, with a tentative D call TRBD1 (6 bases). The CDR3 runs to 13 residues. V lost 8 bases, J lost 1 base, and 9 bases lay in between. The CDR3 spells CASGQTSYNEQFF. The CDR3 nucleotides are TGTGCCAGCGGACAGACTTCCTACAATGAGCAGTTCTTC.

This chain connects TRBV4-1 to TRBJ1-5, with D possibly TRBD1 on 5 matching bases. In germline, CDR1 is MGHRA, CDR2 YSYEKL. Trimming took off 0 bases at V and 6 bases at J, with 12 bases between the two ends. This CDR3 is built from 15 residues. In DNA form, the CDR3 reads TGCGCCAGCAGCCAAGATCAAGGGGCTGGTCAGCCCCAGCATTTT. Encoded protein: CASSQDQGAGQPQHF.

This clone has only one observation. The chain employs TRBV7-9 and TRBJ2-1; 7 bases are a match to TRBD2. The CDR3 has 16 residues. V trimming: 5 bases; J trimming: 4 bases; junction bases outside the gene matches: 11. Germline CDR1 is SEHNR and CDR2 is FQNEAQ (reference sequence). In DNA form, the CDR3 reads TGTGCCAGCAGCCCCCCCGCTAGCGGAGTTTACAATGAGCAGTTCTTC. Translating gives CASSPPASGVYNEQFF.

The chain is built from TRBV7-2 and TRBJ1-5, with 7 bases fitting TRBD1. This CDR3 region has 13 residues. J gave up 4 bases and V 6 bases, and 3 bases lay outside the gene matches. The germline V gene encodes CDR1 SGHTA and CDR2 FQGNSA. CDR3 loop: CASSPQGNQPQHF. CDR3 sequence (DNA): TGTGCCAGCAGTCCACAGGGGAATCAGCCCCAGCATTTT.

This clone came up once. This chain uses TRBV20-1 with TRBJ2-7; D unclear. Trimming pared 7 bases from V and 5 bases from J, leaving 9 bases between. The CDR3 runs 10 residues. CDR1 DFQATT and CDR2 SNEGSKA come from the germline V gene (reference sequence). The CDR3 region has the DNA TGCAGTGTGGGCAGTAACGAGCAGTACTTC. It codes for CSVGSNEQYF.

The chain couples TRBV5-5 to TRBJ2-2, with TRBD1 as a possible D gene (5 bases). Germline CDR1 reads SGHKS; CDR2 reads YYEKEE (reference sequence). CDR3 length: 15 residues. The V gene lost 2 bases and the J gene lost 3 bases, with 11 bases spanning the gap. The CDR3 DNA is TGTGCCAGCAGCTTATCTAGGGGCCACACCGGGGAGCTGTTTTTT. Its translation is CASSLSRGHTGELFF.

The chain joins TRBV5-6 to TRBJ2-1; 12 bases match TRBD2. The CDR3 is made up of 19 amino acids. J gave up 0 bases and V 2 bases, and 9 bases lay outside the gene matches. Germline V gene data show CDR1 as SGHDT and CDR2 as YYEEEE. The chain's CDR3 is CASSFGDASGRASYNEQFF. Here the CDR3 DNA reads TGTGCCAGCAGCTTTGGGGATGCTAGCGGGAGGGCCTCCTACAATGAGCAGTTCTTC. The full variable domain, rest sourced from reference TRBV5-6 and TRBJ2-1, is DAGVTQSPTHLIKTRGQQVTLRCSPKSGHDTVSWYQQALGQGPQFIFQYYEEEERQRGNFPDRFSGHQFPNYSSELNVNALLLGDSALYLCASSFGDASGRASYNEQFFGPGTRLTVL.

J is TRBJ1-6 and V is TRBV5-4; D call uncertain. There are 14 residues in the CDR3. V gave up 0 bases and J gave up 14 bases, with 15 bases separating them. Germline-derived CDR1 and CDR2 are SGHNT and YYREEE (reference sequence). The CDR3 DNA sequence: TGTGCCAGCAGCTTGGAACCCCTGGCCCGGGCCCTCCACTTT. It encodes CASSLEPLARALHF.

The chain uses TRBV30 and TRBJ2-1, with TRBD1 matching 7 bases. Germline trimming cut 2 bases from V and 3 bases from J; bases unmatched to any gene: 10. The CDR3 loop spans 16 amino acids. Germline assignment: CDR1 GTSNPN and CDR2 SVGIG (reference sequence). In DNA form, the CDR3 reads TGTGCCTGGAGTACCTTGGACAGGAGAAACTACAATGAGCAGTTCTTC. It yields the protein CAWSTLDRRNYNEQFF.

The rearrangement joins TRBV5-1 to TRBJ1-2; possible D gene TRBD1, 5 bases. V was cut by 2 bases and J by 4 bases, with 9 bases left in between. This CDR3 comprises 13 residues. CDR1 SGHRS and CDR2 YFSETQ come from the germline V gene. The DNA for the CDR3 is TGCGCCAGCAGCTTAGGGGAGGGCTATGGCTACACCTTC. Amino acids: CASSLGEGYGYTF.

This sequence joins TRBV5-1 and TRBJ1-5; D is unclear. V was shortened by 4 bases and J by 3 bases, with 14 bases between the two germline ends. Germline CDR1 SGHRS, CDR2 YFSETQ. The CDR3 contains 15 residues. CDR3 coding DNA: TGCGCCAGCAGCCCACGACCGGGGTACAATCAGCCCCAGCATTTT. This sequence encodes CASSPRPGYNQPQHF.

The chain joins TRBV30 to TRBJ2-5; TRBD1 agrees at 7 bases. This CDR3 comprises 15 residues. Germline loops: CDR1 GTSNPN, CDR2 SVGIG (reference sequence). V lost 0 bases and J lost 2; bases outside the gene matches: 6. The CDR3 reads CAWSVGRRGQETQYF. The CDR3 bases are TGTGCCTGGAGTGTAGGGCGCAGGGGGCAAGAGACCCAGTACTTC.

The chain couples TRBV28 to TRBJ1-5; D gene ambiguous. CDR1 and CDR2 from the germline V gene are MDHEN and SYDVKM. Trimming took 2 bases from V and 4 from J, leaving 18 bases between them. CDR3 length: 17 amino acids. CDR3: CASSLISELDFNQPQHF. CDR3 coding DNA: TGTGCCAGCAGTTTAATCAGCGAATTGGATTTTAATCAGCCCCAGCATTTT.

The V gene is TRBV15, the J gene TRBJ2-7, with D tentatively TRBD1 (6 bases). The V end was cut by 4 bases, the J end by 5 bases, with 15 bases between. The CDR3 runs to 14 residues. Looked up from germline, CDR1 is LNHNV and CDR2 is YYDKDF (reference sequence). CDR3 bases: TGTGCCACCAGCATGAGGACAGAGTTAGACGAGCAGTACTTC. Translation gives CATSMRTELDEQYF.